This T cell receptor (beta chain) appears in the sequencing data of a study of CD8 T cells in ankylosing spondylitis (dated by TCRdb to about 2017). Describing the broader study: The study profiled T cell receptor beta repertoires in healthy donors and ankylosing spondylitis patients to find disease-linked TCR variants. Peripheral blood was sampled, and synovial fluid was also collected from ankylosing spondylitis patients. The full study cohort comprised around 23 ankylosing spondylitis patients and some 110 healthy donors.

V loses 1 base of germline sequence and J loses 5 bases, and the interval between the two ends is 14 bases. The cysteine opens and the phenylalanine closes a CDR3 of 15 amino acids. Of all the DNA, just the CDR3 is kept, 45 bases in frame from base 1. CDR1 MGHRA and CDR2 YSYEKL were looked up in the germline V gene. Study-wide findings and limitations: Some of the motif variants had been reported before in the synovial fluid and blood of reactive arthritis patients, a finding that suggests common disease-initiation mechanisms. The disease-linked clones showed a CD8+ phenotype and occurred at relatively low frequencies in peripheral blood. According to the report, matched synovial fluid samples from ankylosing spondylitis patients were significantly enriched for the disease-linked clones. Blood from ankylosing spondylitis patients appeared to be characterized by a TCR beta motif made up of under 10 highly homologous amino acid variants.

This sample was sequenced with an Illumina HiSeq 2500. Quantitative 5'-RACE with molecular barcodes was the method used to prepare the TCR beta libraries. The published analysis was carried out like this. A new computational method based on a probabilistic model of VDJ rearrangement was used to identify disease-linked TCR variants. TCRdb applied fastp at Q25 and MiXCR to the public reads, then kept only in-frame beta chains. All rows with the same CDR3 protein become a single entry with the most common DNA and genes. These V and J calls rely on TCRdb rather than the paper's analysis. A total of about 340,000 distinct CDR3 sequences appear in this sample, about 15% of them only once. Roughly 0.99% of the sample belongs to the ten largest clones. This clonotype was detected many times. Its cognate antigen has yet to be identified. One base away there is no much larger clone; base qualities are not given.

The clonotype comes from a male donor with ankylosing spondylitis or in good health (not recorded which). Input material: blood, either unsorted or a sorted T cell fraction (not recorded which). This chain joins TRBV4-1 to TRBJ2-5; TRBD1 is possibly the D segment (7 matching bases). The CDR3 reads as follows: CASSQGQGGQETQYF. The DNA reads TGCGCCAGCAGCCAAGGGCAGGGGGGACAGGAGACCCAGTACTTC.